The 31 T cell receptor beta chains below come from one sample, sequenced in a study of human T cells and chemical hapten exposure. TCRdb independently ran MiXCR on the RACE reads; one entry per CDR3 protein. The table has roughly 56,000 distinct CDR3 sequences, 8.5% to 10% seen once. Time point denoted: pre-sensitization, week 0. Treatment in this sample: therapeutic diphenylcyclopropenone sensitization with weekly scalp DPC. Total RNA extraction was carried out from unfractionated whole blood. The source material was whole blood, sampled in connection with sensitization to the hapten diphenylcyclopropenone (DPC). These receptors were obtained from a woman younger than 45 with alopecia areata. Some clones in this sample may be carry-over from other donors' samples.

This clonotype was seen only a few times. The CDR3: CAISESGGFQFTDTQYF. The DNA of the CDR3 is TGTGCCATCAGTGAGTCGGGCGGATTCCAGTTCACAGATACGCAGTATTTT. The V gene is TRBV10-3, the J gene TRBJ2-3; no reliable D call. Germline loops: CDR1 ENHRY, CDR2 SYGVKD. Trimming took 0 bases from V and 2 from J, leaving 15 bases between them. There are 17 residues in the CDR3.

At least ten counts were recorded for this clonotype. The CDR3 loop reads CASSHASSGGDNEQFF. CDR3 nucleotides: TGTGCCAGCAGCCACGCATCTAGCGGGGGTGACAATGAGCAGTTCTTC. The genes are TRBV4-2 and TRBJ2-1; 10 nucleotides line up with TRBD2. CDR3 length: 16 residues. Germline trimming cut 3 bases from V and 5 bases from J; bases unmatched to any gene: 7. In germline, CDR1 is LGHNA, CDR2 YNFKEQ.

The V call is TRBV20-1, the J call TRBJ2-7; tentatively, D is TRBD1 (5 bases). Germline-derived CDR1 and CDR2 are DFQATT and SNEGSKA (reference sequence). The CDR3 consists of 11 residues. Deletions cut 6 bases from V and 6 bases from J, with 12 bases between. The CDR3 coding sequence is TGCAGTGCCCAGGACAACTCCGAGCAGTACTTC. This codes for CSAQDNSEQYF.

Many counts were recorded for this clonotype. The chain combines TRBV28 with TRBJ1-5, with 7 positions matching TRBD1. CDR1 is MDHEN and CDR2 is SYDVKM in the germline V gene. The CDR3 is made up of 14 amino acids. The V gene end was trimmed by 6 bases and the J gene end by 3 bases; junction bases not matched to a gene: 5. The DNA of the CDR3 is TGTGCCAGCAGCCCTGACAGGGTCAATCAGCCCCAGCATTTT. Translation: CASSPDRVNQPQHF.

V is TRBV6-2 or TRBV6-3 and J is TRBJ2-7; D call uncertain. The germline V and J ends were trimmed by 5 bases and 0 bases, with 17 bases remaining between them. This CDR3 region has 16 residues. Germline V CDR1 and CDR2: MNHEY, SVGEGT. CDR3 protein: CASSRSPTLRSYEQYF. CDR3 nucleotides: TGTGCCAGCAGTCGTTCCCCAACTCTACGCTCCTACGAGCAGTACTTC.

V usage is TRBV6-2 or TRBV6-3 and J usage is TRBJ2-5; D is possibly TRBD2 (5 bases). The CDR3 sequence is 14 residues long. The germline CDR1 and CDR2 sequences are MNHEY and SVGEGT. The V gene lost 3 bases and the J gene lost 4 bases, with 12 bases spanning the gap. CDR3 in amino acids: CASSYKCEGETQYF. The CDR3 DNA reads as TGTGCCAGCAGTTATAAGTGTGAGGGAGAGACCCAGTACTTC.

DNA of the CDR3: TGTGCCAGCAGCCAAGAGACGGGTCGAGTTGAAAAACTGTTTTTT. Translated: CASSQETGRVEKLFF. The chain uses TRBV4-2 and TRBJ1-4, with no clear D. Germline values: CDR1 LGHNA, CDR2 YNFKEQ. The length of the CDR3 is 15 residues. The V end lost 0 bases, the J end lost 7 bases, and 12 bases lay between the germline ends.

This clonotype was observed a handful of times. The chain joins TRBV29-1 to TRBJ2-1, with TRBD2 matching 7 bases. The CDR3 is 15 amino acids. Germline V CDR1 and CDR2: SQVTM, ANQGSEA. With 7 bases clipped from V and 0 bases from J, the junction kept 9 bases outside the gene matches. The CDR3 DNA sequence: TGCAGCGCTGCGGGGGATCCGAGCTCCTACAATGAGCAGTTCTTC. This encodes CSAAGDPSSYNEQFF.

The chain carries TRBV11-3 and TRBJ2-1, with 9 bases identical to TRBD2. CDR1 is SGHNT, CDR2 YENEEA, per germline. The trim removed 0 bases at V and 9 bases at J, leaving 12 bases unmatched. The CDR3 spans 17 residues. The CDR3 reads CASSLDLAGGPMGEQFF. The CDR3 DNA follows: TGTGCCAGCAGCTTAGATCTTGCGGGGGGGCCCATGGGTGAGCAGTTCTTC.

This clonotype has a count of ten or more. The chain recombines TRBV9 with TRBJ1-2, with 7 positions matching TRBD1. J gave up 4 bases and V 0 bases, and 3 bases lay outside the gene matches. This CDR3 is 14 amino acids long. CDR1 and CDR2 (germline): SGDLS, YYNGEE. This CDR3 reads CASSVVGGSYGYTF. CDR3 nucleotide sequence: TGTGCCAGCAGCGTAGTAGGGGGCAGCTATGGCTACACCTTC.

V gene TRBV7-6 combines with J gene TRBJ2-1; D call uncertain. From germline, CDR1 is SGHVS and CDR2 FNYEAQ. CDR3 length equals 13 residues. Trimming took 2 bases from V and 8 from J, leaving 10 bases between them. The CDR3: CASSLMMGHEQFF. CDR3 bases: TGTGCCAGCAGCTTAATGATGGGCCATGAGCAGTTCTTC.

The chain has TRBV12-3 or TRBV12-4 and TRBJ1-1; tentatively, D is TRBD1 (5 bases). V lost 5 bases and J lost 4, with 17 bases in between. This CDR3 region has 15 residues. CDR3 sequence (DNA): TGTGCCAGCAGTCCCTCGCAGGGTGGGATCACTGAAGCTTTCTTT. Amino acid sequence: CASSPSQGGITEAFF.

In this sample, this clonotype turned up many times. The rearrangement joins TRBV20-1 to TRBJ2-7; 8 bases are a match to TRBD1. The CDR3 has 14 amino acids. Losses at the gene ends were 5 bases for V and 2 bases for J; bases not matched to a gene: 8. The germline gives CDR1 DFQATT, CDR2 SNEGSKA (reference sequence). The CDR3 spells CSAPDRGTTYEQYF. Here the CDR3 DNA reads TGCAGTGCTCCTGACAGGGGCACAACCTACGAGCAGTACTTC.

This clonotype has more than one count but fewer than ten. The genes are TRBV7-9 and TRBJ1-1; D is undetermined. Trimming left V 4 bases short and J 5 bases short, with 8 bases between. This CDR3 region has 12 residues. CDR1 and CDR2 (germline): SEHNR, FQNEAQ (reference sequence). CDR3 bases: TGTGCCAGCAGCTCGAGGGAAACTGAAGCTTTCTTT. It codes for CASSSRETEAFF.

In this sample, this clonotype turned up a few times. The rearrangement links TRBV12-3 or TRBV12-4 to TRBJ2-3; 8 bases are shared with TRBD2. Losses at the gene ends were 7 bases for V and 1 base for J; bases not matched to a gene: 4. The CDR3 runs to 14 residues. DNA of the CDR3: TGTGCCAGCAATCCCGGGGGGGGCACAGATACGCAGTATTTT. Protein: CASNPGGGTDTQYF.

In this sample, this clonotype turned up a few times. This chain links TRBV12-3 or TRBV12-4 with TRBJ2-3; no firm D call. This CDR3 is 18 amino acids long. The V end lost 8 bases, the J end lost 0 bases, and 24 bases lay between the germline ends. Written as DNA, the CDR3 is TGTGCCAGCGGTCGTTCCGTTTTCGGCGGAGCTAGCACAGATACGCAGTATTTT. As protein: CASGRSVFGGASTDTQYF.

This clonotype was seen a few times. The CDR3 here is CSATGRNYEQYF. CDR3 DNA: TGCAGTGCTACTGGACGGAATTACGAGCAGTACTTC. V usage is TRBV20-1 and J usage is TRBJ2-7; D unclear. Germline lookup yields CDR1 DFQATT and CDR2 SNEGSKA (reference sequence). The CDR3 extends over 12 amino acids. Trimming cost V 4 bases and J 4 bases, with 11 bases left between them.

This clonotype has just a few counts. The CDR3 spells CSVVPATATDTQYF. The CDR3 DNA follows: TGCAGCGTTGTTCCCGCGACAGCTACAGATACGCAGTATTTT. The genes are TRBV29-1 and TRBJ2-3; D possibly corresponds to TRBD1 (5 bases). V lost 4 bases and J lost 3, with 14 bases in between. Germline V gene lookup returns CDR1 SQVTM and CDR2 ANQGSEA. The CDR3 totals 14 residues.

Remarks on this clonotype: A read error is possible here, since a much larger clone lies one base away. The rearrangement uses TRBV20-1 and TRBJ2-3; 8 bases are a match to TRBD2. Germline lookup yields CDR1 DFQATT and CDR2 SNEGSKA (reference sequence). The V and J ends lost 5 bases and 10 bases, in that order; junction bases with no gene match: 8. The CDR3 covers 12 residues. CDR3 protein: CSAGTRKDAQYF. CDR3 nucleotides: TGCAGTGCTGGGACTAGGAAGGATGCGCAGTATTTT.

This clonotype was detected ten times or more. The chain has TRBV7-8 and TRBJ1-5, with unresolved D. V was pared by 5 bases and J by 0 bases, with 17 bases between. The CDR3 extends over 17 amino acids. Germline CDR1 reads SGHVS; CDR2 reads FQNEAQ. The chain's CDR3 is CASSPTPDRYSNQPQHF. CDR3 DNA: TGTGCCAGCAGCCCCACCCCCGATCGGTATAGCAATCAGCCCCAGCATTTT. Together with reference TRBV7-8 and TRBJ1-5, the CDR3 gives the full variable domain: GAGVSQSPRYKVAKRGQDVALRCDPISGHVSLFWYQQALGQGPEFLTYFQNEAQLDKSGLPSDRFFAERPEGSVSTLKIQRTQQEDSAVYLCASSPTPDRYSNQPQHFGDGTRLSIL.

The sample holds a few counts of this clonotype. The rearrangement links TRBV4-1 to TRBJ2-3; D uncertain. Germline values: CDR1 MGHRA, CDR2 YSYEKL. CDR3 length equals 14 residues. Trimming shortened V by 0 bases and J by 1 base, and 5 bases separated the two germline ends. The CDR3 region is CASSQDSCTDTQYF. In DNA form, the CDR3 reads TGCGCCAGCAGCCAAGACTCCTGCACAGATACGCAGTATTTT.

This chain uses TRBV12-3 or TRBV12-4 with TRBJ2-3; TRBD2 matches at 10 bases. V lost 2 bases to trimming and J lost 1 base; unmatched junction nucleotides: 3. The CDR3 is 16 amino acids. The CDR3 DNA sequence: TGTGCCAGCAGTTTAAGGCTAGCGGGGGGCACAGATACGCAGTATTTT. It translates to CASSLRLAGGTDTQYF.

This clonotype was recorded a few times. V is TRBV6-2 or TRBV6-3 and J is TRBJ2-5; 10 bases are shared with TRBD2. This CDR3 region has 15 residues. Per the germline V gene, CDR1 is MNHEY and CDR2 is SVGEGT. The J segment lost 5 bases and the V segment lost 6 bases, leaving 9 bases of the junction unmatched. The CDR3 region is CASSRRTSGRETQYF. For the CDR3, the DNA is TGTGCCAGCAGCCGCCGGACTAGCGGCCGGGAGACCCAGTACTTC.

In this sample, this clonotype turned up a few times. The chain couples TRBV6-2 or TRBV6-3 to TRBJ2-5; D uncertain. Germline V gives CDR1 MNHEY, CDR2 SVGEGT. This CDR3 is built from 11 residues. Trimming left V 3 bases short and J 5 bases short, with 4 bases between. The CDR3 nucleotides are TGTGCCAGCAGTTATATCGAGACCCAGTACTTC. It is translated as CASSYIETQYF.

This clonotype was recorded many times. The genes are TRBV7-2 and TRBJ2-7; 7 positions match TRBD2. The CDR3 sequence is 14 residues long. Per the germline V gene, CDR1 is SGHTA and CDR2 is FQGNSA. With 1 base clipped from V and 1 base from J, the junction kept 1 base outside the gene matches. The CDR3 nucleotides are TGTGCCAGCAGCTTAGGGACTAGTTCCTACGAGCAGTACTTC. Its protein product is CASSLGTSSYEQYF.

This clonotype was seen a handful of times. The chain combines TRBV11-2 with TRBJ2-5, with D possibly matching TRBD2 (5 bases). Trimming shortened V by 5 bases and J by 12 bases, and 13 bases separated the two germline ends. Germline CDR1 SGHAT, CDR2 FQNNGV. This CDR3 comprises 11 residues. DNA of the CDR3: TGTGCCAGCAGCCCTGGACTCGTCAAGTACTTC. It yields the protein CASSPGLVKYF.

V and J are TRBV10-3 and TRBJ1-5; possible D gene TRBD1, 5 bases. Germline-derived CDR1 and CDR2 are ENHRY and SYGVKD. The CDR3 is 15 residues long. Trimming removed 2 bases at V and 9 bases at J, with 17 bases between. As DNA, the CDR3 is TGTGCCATCAGTGAGGGGGGACCGGGCGGGCGGCCCCAGCATTTT. Its protein is CAISEGGPGGRPQHF.

V is TRBV5-1 and J is TRBJ2-7; 10 bases are shared with TRBD2. This CDR3 comprises 18 residues. Germline V lookup: CDR1 SGHRS, CDR2 YFSETQ. V shed 0 bases and J 2 bases; nucleotides not matched to a gene: 11. The CDR3 sequence: CASSLATFYTSGAYEQYF. The CDR3 nucleotides read TGCGCCAGCAGCTTGGCCACATTCTACACTAGCGGGGCCTACGAGCAGTACTTC.

In its sample, this clonotype was seen many times. The chain employs TRBV6-2 or TRBV6-3 and TRBJ2-2; tentatively, D is TRBD2 (6 bases). Trimming left V 6 bases short and J 0 bases short, with 11 bases between. From germline, CDR1 is MNHEY and CDR2 SVGEGT. This CDR3 has 15 amino acids. CDR3 amino acids: CASREGIANTGELFF. The CDR3 coding sequence is TGTGCCAGCAGGGAGGGAATAGCGAACACCGGGGAGCTGTTTTTT.

This chain joins TRBV6-1 and TRBJ2-7; 7 bases line up with TRBD1. Germline V lookup: CDR1 MNHNS, CDR2 SASEGT. The J segment lost 2 bases and the V segment lost 6 bases, leaving 7 bases of the junction unmatched. The CDR3 loop spans 14 amino acids. The CDR3 here is CASRWKQGTYEQYF. The DNA for the CDR3 is TGTGCCAGCAGGTGGAAACAGGGGACCTACGAGCAGTACTTC.

This chain links TRBV27 with TRBJ2-7; D tentatively fits TRBD1 or TRBD2 (6 bases each). Germline values: CDR1 MNHEY, CDR2 SMNVEV (reference sequence). CDR3 length: 17 residues. Trimming removed 7 bases at V and 0 bases at J, with 22 bases between. The CDR3 DNA reads TGTGCCAGCACCCCCCTTCACGGGGGCCAGAGCTCCTACGAGCAGTACTTC. This encodes CASTPLHGGQSSYEQYF.